The 15 T cell receptor beta chains below all came from one sample that was sequenced in a study of blood T cells in healthy people across ages. For the second PCR, which ran for about 6 to 11 cycles, a sample-barcoded 5' primer and a J-beta primer mix were used. TCRdb reprocessed the 5' RACE reads with MiXCR, giving one entry per CDR3 protein. The table has more than 650,000 distinct CDR3 sequences, around 24% seen once; the top ten hold 3%. Separately, the same data were catalogued under a study of T cells of mothers and their children.

The material sequenced was blood. Receptor source: a boy between 10 and 17 years old in good health.

The V gene is TRBV10-3, the J gene TRBJ2-1; TRBD1 might be the D (5 bases). Trimming pared 0 bases from V and 4 bases from J, leaving 7 bases between. Germline CDR1 and CDR2: ENHRY and SYGVKD. The CDR3 extends over 14 amino acids. CDR3 DNA sequence: TGTGCCATCAGTGAGTCTGACAGATACAATGAGCAGTTCTTC. Translated: CAISESDRYNEQFF.

This clonotype was picked up many times. The rearrangement uses TRBV5-5 and TRBJ2-1; 7 nucleotides agree with TRBD2. Trimming at V came to 2 bases and at J to 4 bases, leaving 6 bases not matched to a gene. The germline V gene encodes CDR1 SGHKS and CDR2 YYEKEE (reference sequence). The CDR3 consists of 15 residues. CDR3 protein: CASSLLSAGYNEQFF. Here the CDR3 DNA reads TGTGCCAGCAGCTTATTGTCAGCGGGGTACAATGAGCAGTTCTTC. Full variable domain (remainder filled in from reference TRBV5-5 and TRBJ2-1): DAGVTQSPTHLIKTRGQQVTLRCSPISGHKSVSWYQQVLGQGPQFIFQYYEKEERGRGNFPDRFSARQFPNYSSELNVNALLLGDSALYLCASSLLSAGYNEQFFGPGTRLTVL.

The chain couples TRBV12-5 to TRBJ2-1, with 12 bases lining up with TRBD2. From germline, CDR1 is LGHNT and CDR2 FRNRAP. The CDR3 runs 14 residues. V was clipped by 3 bases and J by 7 bases; unmatched bases: 1. This CDR3 reads CASGFGLAGNEQFF. The CDR3 DNA follows: TGTGCTAGTGGTTTTGGACTAGCGGGGAATGAGCAGTTCTTC.

In this sample, this clonotype turned up a few times. The chain links TRBV7-2 to TRBJ1-2; a weak D match, TRBD1 (6 bases). The ends were cut back, 4 bases at V and 2 bases at J, with 8 bases in the middle. This CDR3 has 13 amino acids. CDR1 and CDR2 (germline): SGHTA, FQGNSA. CDR3 nucleotide sequence: TGTGCCAGCAGCTACAGGGCCAACTATGGCTACACCTTC. It translates to CASSYRANYGYTF.

The chain combines TRBV6-1 with TRBJ2-5; D unclear. Trimming shortened V by 7 bases and J by 5 bases, and 14 bases separated the two germline ends. The CDR3 length is 13 residues. CDR1 is MNHNS and CDR2 is SASEGT in the germline V gene. CDR3 residues: CASMGSVAETQYF. The CDR3 DNA reads TGTGCCAGCATGGGATCCGTGGCCGAGACCCAGTACTTC.

This clonotype appeared a few times. The rearrangement joins TRBV6-1 to TRBJ1-1; 7 nucleotides agree with TRBD1. The germline gives CDR1 MNHNS, CDR2 SASEGT. Trimming at V came to 5 bases and at J to 8 bases, leaving 8 bases not matched to a gene. The CDR3 has 13 residues. CDR3 in amino acids: CASSLRQGREAFF. CDR3 DNA: TGTGCCAGCAGTTTAAGACAGGGCCGAGAAGCTTTCTTT.

CDR3 sequence reads: CASIPNGRAYGYTF. The DNA of the CDR3 is TGTGCCAGCATCCCAAACGGCAGGGCCTATGGCTACACCTTC. V is TRBV28 and J is TRBJ1-2, with a tentative D call TRBD1 (5 bases). V lost 7 bases and J lost 4, with 16 bases in between. The germline CDR1 and CDR2 sequences are MDHEN and SYDVKM. The CDR3 has 14 amino acids.

J is TRBJ2-7 and V is TRBV20-1; 12 bases agree with TRBD2. The germline gives CDR1 DFQATT, CDR2 SNEGSKA (reference sequence). V dropped 6 bases and J dropped 5; count of bases not matched to a gene: 2. The CDR3 totals 12 residues. The CDR3 nucleotides are TGCAGTGCAAGACTAGCGGGAGACGAGCAGTACTTC. It is translated as CSARLAGDEQYF.

The sample holds a few counts of this clonotype. This CDR3 is missing its conserved last phenylalanine or tryptophan, likely due to a read error. This chain joins TRBV12-3 or TRBV12-4 and TRBJ2-3; D perhaps matches TRBD2 (6 bases). This CDR3 contains 11 residues. V was clipped by 7 bases and J by 4 bases, with 6 bases between them. CDR3 region: CASTSADTQYL. The CDR3 DNA sequence: TGTGCCAGCACTAGCGCAGATACGCAGTATCTT.

The table lists this clonotype with a few counts. This chain connects TRBV18 to TRBJ1-6; possibly TRBD1 for D (5 bases). The CDR3 runs 14 residues. Germline CDR1 and CDR2: KGHSH and LQKENI. V was trimmed by 6 bases and J by 8 bases, leaving 14 bases between them. The DNA of the CDR3 is TGTGCCAGCTCTCCGGCGCAGGGCGATTCACCCCTCCACTTT. Its protein product is CASSPAQGDSPLHF.

This CDR3 reads CAITRNNEQFF. CDR3 nucleotides: TGTGCCATCACGAGAAACAATGAGCAGTTCTTC. The V and J genes are TRBV10-3 and TRBJ2-1; D is ambiguous. Looked up from germline, CDR1 is ENHRY and CDR2 is SYGVKD. This CDR3 comprises 11 residues. V lost 7 bases and J 5 bases, leaving 6 bases between the germline ends.

This clonotype was observed a few times. The J gene is TRBJ1-5, the V gene TRBV12-5; no clear D gene. This CDR3 contains 14 residues. CDR1 is LGHNT, CDR2 FRNRAP, per germline. V was pared by 6 bases and J by 6 bases, with 15 bases between. For the CDR3, the DNA is TGTGCTAGTGGCCCGGACGTGGCCACTCAGCCCCAGCATTTT. It translates to CASGPDVATQPQHF. The full variable domain, completed using reference TRBV12-5 and TRBJ1-5, is DARVTQTPRHKVTEMGQEVTMRCQPILGHNTVFWYRQTMMQGLELLAYFRNRAPLDDSGMPKDRFSAEMPDATLATLKIQPSEPRDSAVYFCASGPDVATQPQHFGDGTRLSIL.

This clonotype was recorded many times. The chain recombines TRBV6-6 with TRBJ2-7; 7 nucleotides agree with TRBD1. The junction had 5 bases not matched to a gene; V was cut back by 2 bases and J by 4 bases. CDR3 size: 14 residues. Germline loops: CDR1 MNHNY, CDR2 SVGAGI (reference sequence). The CDR3 reads CASSYPDRSYEQYV. In nucleotides, the CDR3 is TGTGCCAGCAGTTACCCGGACAGGAGTTACGAGCAGTACGTC.

There are a few counts of this clonotype. This chain uses TRBV29-1 with TRBJ2-2; D unresolved. Germline V gene sequence: CDR1 SQVTM, CDR2 ANQGSEA. The length of the CDR3 is 13 residues. The V gene lost 4 bases and the J gene lost 6 bases, with 12 bases spanning the gap. The CDR3 nucleotides are TGCAGCGTTGGGCCCTCGGGCTCCGGGGAGCTGTTTTTT. Protein: CSVGPSGSGELFF.

This clonotype has a handful of counts. DNA for the CDR3: TGCGCCAGCAGCTTGTCCAGGGGCCCATTCGGCCAAGAGACCCAGTACTTC. This sequence encodes CASSLSRGPFGQETQYF. The V call is TRBV5-1, the J call TRBJ2-5; D is perhaps TRBD1 (6 bases). In germline, CDR1 is SGHRS, CDR2 YFSETQ. There are 17 residues in the CDR3. V lost 1 base, J lost 1 base, and 17 bases lay in between.